The rows below give T cell receptor beta chains drawn from one sample of a study of early T cells in non-severe SARS-CoV-2 infection. One entry per CDR3 protein results from TCRdb running MiXCR on the 5' RACE reads. The sample yields around 80,000 distinct CDR3 sequences, roughly 12% seen once. The sample taken for sequencing was whole blood. These receptors all stem from an adult who was a healthcare worker with PCR-confirmed SARS-CoV-2 infection or an uninfected control (not recorded which). Each CDR3 is given with its conserved first and last residue. The D gene is left open where the match is weak. Clone size appears in some rows only: once, few, many, or a class for an expanded clone.

TRBV20-1,many,TRBJ2-3,-,TGCAGTGCTAGAGATCAGGGTGGGCGGGAGCAGTATTTT,CSARDQGGREQYF
TRBV29-1,many,TRBJ2-7,TRBD2,TGCAGCGTTGTCGGGGGGTATAACGAGCAGTACTTC,CSVVGGYNEQYF
TRBV24-1,-,TRBJ2-2,-,TGTGCCACCAGTGGACAGCTGACCGGGGAGCTGTTTTTT,CATSGQLTGELFF
TRBV4-1,-,TRBJ2-1,TRBD2,TGCGCCAGCAGCTCTACCTCTAGCGGGATTACCGGCAATGAGCAGTTCTTC,CASSSTSSGITGNEQFF
TRBV2,few,TRBJ2-7,-,TGTGCCAGCAGCCGACCCACGTGGGCCGTCACCTTC,CASSRPTWAVTF
TRBV11-2,many,TRBJ2-5,-,TGTGCCAGCAGCTTTTCGGCGGGGTCCCCCGAGACCCAGTACTTC,CASSFSAGSPETQYF
TRBV20-1,-,TRBJ1-1,-,TGCAGTGCTAGTCGACAGATTGAAGCTTTCTTT,CSASRQIEAFF
TRBV29-1,few,TRBJ1-3,-,TGCAGCGTTCTCTCTCTACAGGCTGATCAGGGCAGAAACACCATATATTTT,CSVLSLQADQGRNTIYF
TRBV30,many,TRBJ1-1,-,TGTGCCTGGAGTGTACGGGGGGCAAGGGGTGAAGCTTTCTTT,CAWSVRGARGEAFF
TRBV3-1,many,TRBJ2-7,-,TGTGCCAGTGGGGCCACCACTCTCCTGACCTACGAGCAGTACTTC,CASGATTLLTYEQYF
TRBV5-1,few,TRBJ2-5,-,TGCGCCAGCAGCTTGGTTCCAACGCAAGAGACCCAGTACTTC,CASSLVPTQETQYF
TRBV19,many,TRBJ2-2,TRBD1,TGTGCCTTAAGGACAGGGGGCACCGGGGAGCTGTTTTTT,CALRTGGTGELFF
TRBV6-5,-,TRBJ2-1,-,TGTGCCAGCAGTTACAACCCTCGGGGTGAGCAGTTCTTC,CASSYNPRGEQFF
TRBV4-1,-,TRBJ1-1,-,TGCGCCAGCAGCATGGGACGGATGAACACTGAAGCTTTCTTT,CASSMGRMNTEAFF
TRBV5-1,-,TRBJ2-7,-,TGCGCCAGCAGCTTATTTGGCTCCTACGAGCAGTACTTC,CASSLFGSYEQYF
TRBV7-8,many,TRBJ2-5,-,TGTGCCAGCAGCCAACCCCCTTGGCCCTCCCAAGAGACCCAGTACTTC,CASSQPPWPSQETQYF
TRBV6-1,few,TRBJ2-1,TRBD2,TGTGCCAGCATGCCCCGGCCGGGCGGGAGCCCCTACAATGAGCAGTTCTTC,CASMPRPGGSPYNEQFF
TRBV15,few,TRBJ2-5,-,TGTGCCACCAGCAGAGATGTAGGGGCTGAAGAGACCCAGTACTTC,CATSRDVGAEETQYF
TRBV18,-,TRBJ2-3,-,TGTGCCAGCTCACCATCCAGACAAGATACGCAGTATTTT,CASSPSRQDTQYF
TRBV28,few,TRBJ2-1,-,TGTGCCAGCAGTTTAGACGGGAATGAGCAGTTCTTC,CASSLDGNEQFF
TRBV24-1,-,TRBJ2-1,-,TGTGCCACGGAAGGGCGGGTCTCCTACAATGAGCAGTTCTTC,CATEGRVSYNEQFF
TRBV28,-,TRBJ1-4,-,TGTGCCAGCAGTTCCCTACAGGGATTTGATGAAAAACTGTTTTTT,CASSSLQGFDEKLFF
TRBV24-1,few,TRBJ2-1,TRBD2,TGTGCCACCAGTGGTTCACTAGCGATAGCCTACAATGAGCAGTTCTTC,CATSGSLAIAYNEQFF
TRBV7-3,many,TRBJ2-5,TRBD1,TGTGCCAGCAGCACCACTCGGACAGGGCTAGGGGAGACCCAGTACTTC,CASSTTRTGLGETQYF
TRBV29-1,-,TRBJ2-1,-,TGCATCCCCGGGACGACGCACAATGAGCAGTTCTTC,CIPGTTHNEQFF
TRBV3-1,few,TRBJ2-1,-,TGTGCCAGCAGCCTAGGGGCTAGCGTCTCCTACAATGAGCAGTTCTTC,CASSLGASVSYNEQFF
TRBV21-1,-,TRBJ2-7,-,TGTGCCACCTCCCACATGGGACAGGGGGATAGCGAGCAGTACTTC,CATSHMGQGDSEQYF
TRBV4-1,-,TRBJ2-2,-,TGCGCCAGCAGCCAAGGGGCCGGTTGGGAGCTGTTTTTT,CASSQGAGWELFF
TRBV5-4,few,TRBJ2-1,-,TGTGCCAGCAGCTTTAATACTTGGCTAGAGGTGCAGTTCTTC,CASSFNTWLEVQFF
TRBV7-2,many,TRBJ2-2,-,TGTGCCAGCAGCTTCTCAAGGAACACCGGGGAGCTGTTTTTT,CASSFSRNTGELFF
TRBV16,many,TRBJ2-3,TRBD1,TGTGCCAGCAGCTTCGGACAGGGGGCAAGGGGAGATACGCAGTATTTT,CASSFGQGARGDTQYF
TRBV20-1,-,TRBJ1-1,-,TGCAGTGCTAGAGATCAGACACTGAACACTGAAGCTTTCTTT,CSARDQTLNTEAFF
TRBV20-1,few,TRBJ1-5,TRBD1,TGCAGTGCTAGGAGACAGGGGGAAGGTCAGCCCCAGCATTTT,CSARRQGEGQPQHF
TRBV28,few,TRBJ1-2,-,TGTGCCAGCAGTTCACAGGGTTGGGTCGGCGGCTACACCTTC,CASSSQGWVGGYTF
TRBV7-9,many,TRBJ1-2,-,TGTGCCAGCAGCTTTAACAACGACTATGGCTACACCTTC,CASSFNNDYGYTF
TRBV12-3/TRBV12-4,-,TRBJ2-1,TRBD1,TGTGCCAGCAGCTTGAGACAGGGGAACAATGAGCAGTTCTTC,CASSLRQGNNEQFF
TRBV12-3/TRBV12-4,-,TRBJ1-2,TRBD1,TGTGCCAGCTCCTCCAGGGGGTCCTATGGCTACACCTTC,CASSSRGSYGYTF
TRBV19,few,TRBJ2-1,-,TGTGCCAGTAGTAAAGCAACCCCCTACAATGAGCAGTTCTTC,CASSKATPYNEQFF
TRBV27,few,TRBJ2-7,TRBD2,TGTGCCAGCAGTGGACGGACTAGCGGGCGATACGAGCAGTACTTC,CASSGRTSGRYEQYF
TRBV30,many,TRBJ1-5,-,TGTGCCTATTCAGTAGGCAATCAGCCCCAGCATTTT,CAYSVGNQPQHF
TRBV5-6,few,TRBJ2-5,TRBD2,TGTGCCAGCAGCTTGGCTAGCGGGGCACCCCAAGAGACCCAGTACTTC,CASSLASGAPQETQYF
TRBV7-2,-,TRBJ2-3,-,TGTGCCAGCAGCTTATCAGGCCTGGGCACAGATACGCAGTATTTT,CASSLSGLGTDTQYF
TRBV6-1,many,TRBJ2-1,TRBD2,TGTGCCAGCAGTATCCTAGCGGGAAGGTTAAAGGGCAATGAGCAGTTCTTC,CASSILAGRLKGNEQFF
TRBV4-1,few,TRBJ2-7,-,TGCGCCAGCAGCCTCAGACTTGTCGACTACGAGCAGTACTTC,CASSLRLVDYEQYF
TRBV5-1,-,TRBJ2-1,-,TGCGCCAGCAGCCGCCGGGATAGCGGCAACAATGAGCAGTTCTTC,CASSRRDSGNNEQFF
TRBV5-1,few,TRBJ2-5,TRBD1,TGCGCCAGCAGCGCGGGGACAGGACAAGAGACCCAGTACTTC,CASSAGTGQETQYF
TRBV20-1,many,TRBJ2-1,TRBD2,TGCAGTGCCCGATACGCGAGCGGGAGTCGTTGGCAGTTCTTC,CSARYASGSRWQFF
TRBV19,few,TRBJ2-3,-,TGTGCCAGTAGTATCCCCCCCGCAGATACGCAGTATTTT,CASSIPPADTQYF
TRBV5-1,-,TRBJ2-2,TRBD2,TGCGCCAGCAGCTGGCCAGCGGGAGGAGTCGGCACCGGGGAGCTGTTTTTT,CASSWPAGGVGTGELFF